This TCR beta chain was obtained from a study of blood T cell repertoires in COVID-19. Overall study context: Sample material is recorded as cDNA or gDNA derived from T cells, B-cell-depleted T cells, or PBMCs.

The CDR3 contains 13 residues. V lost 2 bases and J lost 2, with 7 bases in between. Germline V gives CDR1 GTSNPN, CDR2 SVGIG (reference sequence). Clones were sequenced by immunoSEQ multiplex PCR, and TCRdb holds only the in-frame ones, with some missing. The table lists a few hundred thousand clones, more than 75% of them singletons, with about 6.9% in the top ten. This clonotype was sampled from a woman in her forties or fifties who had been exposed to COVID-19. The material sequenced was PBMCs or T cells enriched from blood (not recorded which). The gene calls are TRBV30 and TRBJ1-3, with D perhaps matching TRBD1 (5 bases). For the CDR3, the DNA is TGTGCCTGGAGTAAGGGGACTGGAAACACCATATATTTT. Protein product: CAWSKGTGNTIYF.